Each of the 23 T cell receptor beta chains below was sequenced from the same sample in a study of blood T cell repertoires in COVID-19. TCRdb's copy holds only in-frame clones and misses some; the assay was immunoSEQ multiplex PCR. The data contain around 130,000 clones, 77% of them singletons. The specimen sequenced was peripheral blood. Source of these receptors: a human donor in a cohort sampled during active COVID-19.

This sequence joins TRBV6-5 and TRBJ2-7; TRBD1 matches 8 bases. V shed 5 bases, J shed 1 base, and the junction held 4 bases outside the gene matches. The CDR3 covers 14 residues. Looked up from germline, CDR1 is MNHEY and CDR2 is SVGAGI. The CDR3 loop reads CASSSDRGSYEQYF. For the CDR3, the DNA is TGTGCCAGCAGTAGCGACAGGGGTTCCTACGAGCAGTACTTC.

The chain joins TRBV6-5 to TRBJ1-1; D unclear. Germline V gene data show CDR1 as MNHEY and CDR2 as SVGAGI. This CDR3 is built from 14 residues. Trimming cost V 4 bases and J 4 bases, with 13 bases left between them. CDR3 sequence (DNA): TGTGCCAGCAGTTTCTCCACCCCAGGCACTGAAGCTTTCTTT. Translating gives CASSFSTPGTEAFF.

The V call is TRBV27, the J call TRBJ1-5, with TRBD1 identical over 8 bases. CDR1 and CDR2 from the germline V gene are MNHEY and SMNVEV (reference sequence). V was pared by 2 bases and J by 6 bases, with 3 bases of the junction left unmatched. The length of the CDR3 is 14 residues. Here the CDR3 DNA reads TGTGCCAGCAGTTTAGCAGGGGGCGGTCAGCCCCAGCATTTT. It encodes CASSLAGGGQPQHF.

This clone was seen only once. This rearrangement joins TRBV14 to TRBJ1-1; 12 bases fit TRBD1. CDR3 length: 15 residues. J lost 4 bases, V lost 3 bases, and 3 bases had no gene match. CDR1 is SGHDN, CDR2 FVKESK, per germline. This CDR3 is CASSHGTGGGTEAFF. In DNA, the CDR3 is TGTGCCAGCAGCCACGGGACAGGGGGCGGCACTGAAGCTTTCTTT.

This clone occurred a few times. This chain connects TRBV27 to TRBJ1-5; 9 nucleotides agree with TRBD1. Germline-derived CDR1 and CDR2 are MNHEY and SMNVEV (reference sequence). After removal of 1 base from V and 11 bases from J, the junction contained 9 bases not matched to a gene. The CDR3 has 15 amino acids. The CDR3 region is CASSLYRGPVEAQHF. In DNA form, the CDR3 reads TGTGCCAGCAGTTTATACAGGGGGCCGGTCGAGGCCCAGCATTTT.

This clone was counted once. The chain employs TRBV5-5 and TRBJ2-7, with 10 nucleotides matching TRBD1. This CDR3 has 15 residues. V lost 2 bases to trimming and J lost 4 bases; unmatched junction nucleotides: 6. Germline lookup yields CDR1 SGHKS and CDR2 YYEKEE (reference sequence). CDR3 bases: TGTGCCAGCAGCTTACTCGGACAGGGGGGTTACGAGCAGTACTTC. Protein: CASSLLGQGGYEQYF.

Only one count was recorded for this clone. The gene calls are TRBV6-5 and TRBJ1-4, with 9 bases that match TRBD1. From germline, CDR1 is MNHEY and CDR2 SVGAGI. J was trimmed by 6 bases and V by 6 bases; bases with no gene match: 2. The CDR3 loop spans 13 amino acids. CDR3 sequence (DNA): TGTGCCAGCAGCCGGGACAGGGATGAAAAACTGTTTTTT. Its protein is CASSRDRDEKLFF.

The CDR3 region is CASSPPVLGSTEAFF. CDR3 in DNA: TGTGCCAGCTCACCACCGGTCTTAGGGAGCACTGAAGCTTTCTTT. This chain connects TRBV18 to TRBJ1-1, with unresolved D. The CDR3 has 15 amino acids. V lost 0 bases, J lost 4 bases, and 12 bases lay in between. CDR1 and CDR2 (germline): KGHSH, LQKENI.

The V and J genes are TRBV7-8 and TRBJ1-2, with 9 bases fitting TRBD1. Germline V CDR1 and CDR2: SGHVS, FQNEAQ. The CDR3 has 15 residues. Unmatched junction bases numbered 8, after V lost 2 bases and J lost 7 bases. The CDR3 sequence: CASSLSRGQGGGYTF. CDR3 nucleotides: TGTGCCAGCAGCTTATCTAGGGGACAGGGCGGTGGCTACACCTTC.

The rearrangement links TRBV2 to TRBJ1-2, with a weak D call TRBD1 (6 bases). V shed 4 bases and J shed 4 bases, with 10 bases lying between them. The CDR3 has 13 amino acids. Germline CDR1 reads SNHLY; CDR2 reads FYNNEI. CDR3 sequence: CASSGQGTYGYTF. CDR3 DNA sequence: TGTGCCAGCAGTGGTCAGGGGACCTATGGCTACACCTTC.

This clone showed up just a few times. The V and J genes are TRBV5-4 and TRBJ2-7, with 7 bases aligning to TRBD1. Germline V gives CDR1 SGHNT, CDR2 YYREEE (reference sequence). This CDR3 has 13 amino acids. V lost 4 bases and J lost 5; bases outside the gene matches: 6. As DNA, the CDR3 is TGTGCCAGCAGCCCGGGACAGAGTCACGAGCAGTACTTC. It codes for CASSPGQSHEQYF.

The chain employs TRBV18 and TRBJ1-1; perhaps TRBD1 as D (5 bases). Trimming stripped 2 bases from V and 2 bases from J, with 9 bases between. Germline assignment: CDR1 KGHSH and CDR2 LQKENI. The CDR3 extends over 14 amino acids. DNA of the CDR3: TGTGCCAGCTCACCAAGCCAGGGTAACACTGAAGCTTTCTTT. Its protein is CASSPSQGNTEAFF.

The chain joins TRBV29-1 to TRBJ1-1; 8 bases agree with TRBD1. Germline CDR1 is SQVTM and CDR2 is ANQGSEA. V trimming: 6 bases; J trimming: 0 bases; junction bases outside the gene matches: 12. The CDR3 contains 16 residues. CDR3 amino acids: CSVLDRATELNTEAFF. The CDR3, as DNA: TGCAGCGTCCTGGACAGGGCAACCGAATTGAACACTGAAGCTTTCTTT.

The chain combines TRBV6-5 with TRBJ1-6; TRBD1 matches 9 bases. The CDR3 is 15 residues long. The germline gives CDR1 MNHEY, CDR2 SVGAGI. V was pared by 6 bases and J by 7 bases, with 7 bases of the junction left unmatched. The CDR3 DNA sequence: TGTGCCAGCAGGGTACAGGGGGCGCCGAATTCACCCCTCCACTTT. Its protein is CASRVQGAPNSPLHF.

The V gene is TRBV11-3, the J gene TRBJ2-1, with D possibly TRBD2 on 6 matching bases. CDR1 and CDR2 from the germline V gene are SGHNT and YENEEA. The germline V and J ends were trimmed by 6 bases and 2 bases, with 14 bases remaining between them. CDR3 length: 15 residues. The CDR3 DNA reads as TGTGCCAGCAGTTCCCTAGCGTACCCCTACAATGAGCAGTTCTTC. It codes for CASSSLAYPYNEQFF.

V is TRBV6-5 and J is TRBJ1-2; TRBD1 aligns across 9 bases. The germline V gene encodes CDR1 MNHEY and CDR2 SVGAGI. CDR3 length equals 16 residues. The V gene end was trimmed by 0 bases and the J gene end by 8 bases; junction bases not matched to a gene: 10. CDR3 loop: CASSYSIQGAVKGYTF. The DNA for the CDR3 is TGTGCCAGCAGTTACTCCATACAGGGGGCGGTTAAAGGCTACACCTTC.

V usage is TRBV9 and J usage is TRBJ2-7; TRBD2 agrees at 13 bases. CDR3 length: 15 residues. The J segment lost 7 bases and the V segment lost 0 bases, leaving 4 bases of the junction unmatched. Germline V gene sequence: CDR1 SGDLS, CDR2 YYNGEE. The CDR3 is CASSVGTSGSQEQYF. The CDR3 nucleotides are TGTGCCAGCAGCGTAGGGACTAGCGGGAGCCAGGAGCAGTACTTC.

V is TRBV12-3 or TRBV12-4 and J is TRBJ2-7; a weak D match, TRBD1 (6 bases). The CDR3 sequence is 12 residues long. V lost 5 bases and J 6 bases, leaving 11 bases between the germline ends. This chain's CDR3 is CASSTAGVEQYF. In DNA form, the CDR3 reads TGTGCCAGCAGTACAGCAGGGGTCGAGCAGTACTTC.

The V call is TRBV7-2, the J call TRBJ1-1; the D is unclear. This CDR3 comprises 13 residues. Per germline, CDR1 SGHTA and CDR2 FQGNSA. The ends were cut back, 3 bases at V and 6 bases at J, with 11 bases in the middle. CDR3 DNA: TGTGCCAGCAGCTTCCACGGGGAACCTGAAGCTTTCTTT. Amino acids: CASSFHGEPEAFF.

The V call is TRBV10-3, the J call TRBJ1-6; 7 bases agree with TRBD1. With 3 bases clipped from V and 4 bases from J, the junction kept 3 bases outside the gene matches. The CDR3 has 15 residues. Germline V gene lookup returns CDR1 ENHRY and CDR2 SYGVKD. CDR3 loop: CAISETGQYNSPLHF. Here the CDR3 DNA reads TGTGCCATCAGTGAAACGGGACAGTATAATTCACCCCTCCACTTT.

This chain joins TRBV27 and TRBJ1-6; 9 bases line up with TRBD1. The CDR3 extends over 16 amino acids. CDR1 is MNHEY and CDR2 is SMNVEV in the germline V gene (reference sequence). Trimming took 6 bases from V and 9 from J; bases not matched to a gene: 12. Here the CDR3 reads CASRTPSQGARSPLHF. CDR3 sequence (DNA): TGTGCCAGCAGGACCCCATCACAGGGGGCACGTTCACCCCTCCACTTT.

The rearrangement links TRBV10-3 to TRBJ2-7, with 14 bases identical to TRBD2. Trimming at V came to 5 bases and at J to 5 bases, leaving 2 bases not matched to a gene. The germline gives CDR1 ENHRY, CDR2 SYGVKD. The length of the CDR3 is 14 residues. In DNA, the CDR3 is TGTGCCATCAGTACGGGACTAGCGGGAGACGAGCAGTACTTC. This encodes CAISTGLAGDEQYF.

CDR3 DNA sequence: TGTGCCAGCAGCTCACTAGACAAGAGCTCCTACGAGCAGTACTTC. As protein: CASSSLDKSSYEQYF. The genes are TRBV11-1 and TRBJ2-7; the D gene is possibly TRBD2 (5 bases). The V and J ends lost 4 bases and 0 bases respectively, with 13 bases between them. The CDR3 sequence is 15 residues long. Germline lookup yields CDR1 SGHAT and CDR2 FQDESV (reference sequence).